The T cell receptor (beta chain) described here comes from a study of T cells in localized non-small cell lung cancer. Findings of the study overall: With higher T cell density in blood came longer overall survival.

This clone was detected only once. Its antigen is not identified. Clones were sequenced by immunoSEQ multiplex PCR, and TCRdb holds only the in-frame ones, with some missing. The sample has 45,000 to 65,000 clones; approximately 90% are singletons. The source is a man aged 40 to 70 with stage I squamous cell lung carcinoma. Source: peripheral blood, taken before any cancer treatment.

Here the CDR3 reads CASSPEGGRGTEQYF. DNA for the CDR3: TGTGCCAGCAGCCCGGAGGGAGGGAGAGGGACCGAGCAGTACTTC. The V call is TRBV9, the J call TRBJ2-7, with 7 bases aligning to TRBD2. The V and J ends lost 4 bases and 6 bases, in that order; junction bases with no gene match: 13. Per the germline V gene, CDR1 is SGDLS and CDR2 is YYNGEE. This CDR3 has 15 residues.